Following are 3 T cell receptor beta chains from one sample sequenced in a study of read filtering for tumor transcriptome and immune sequencing. The library was built from around 0.4 ug RNA with molecular barcoded adaptors for alpha/delta and beta/gamma chains. MiXCR was run by TCRdb on the reads, yielding one entry per CDR3 protein. The table shows 62,000 or so distinct CDR3 sequences, with about 15% occurring only once. The material sequenced was a population of CD138-negative cells sorted from bone marrow. Every receptor here comes from a donor aged 40 or older with multiple myeloma.

In the case of this clonotype: This sequence is one base from a far larger clone and is likely a read error. The chain couples TRBV6-1 to TRBJ1-1; 7 bases are a match to TRBD1. V trimming: 7 bases; J trimming: 4 bases; junction bases outside the gene matches: 12. The CDR3 is made up of 15 amino acids. Germline values: CDR1 MNHNS, CDR2 SASEGT. CDR3: CASNVTGDGGTEAFF. In DNA, the CDR3 is TGTGCCAGCAACGTTACAGGGGATGGGGGCACTGAAGCTTTCTTT.

About this clonotype itself: It may be a read error: a sequence one base away is much more abundant. The V call is TRBV6-1, the J call TRBJ2-1, with 9 nucleotides matching TRBD1. The J segment lost 6 bases and the V segment lost 5 bases, leaving 14 bases of the junction unmatched. The CDR3 runs to 17 residues. From germline, CDR1 is MNHNS and CDR2 SASEGT. Here the CDR3 DNA reads TGTGCCAGCAGTTCATCCCGGGACAGGGTGTCCCGCAATGAGCAGTTCTTC. Its translation is CASSSSRDRVSRNEQFF.

In this sample, this clonotype turned up many times. The V and J genes are TRBV7-2 and TRBJ2-1; D is undetermined. The ends were cut back, 2 bases at V and 8 bases at J, with 7 bases in the middle. This CDR3 is 12 amino acids long. Germline-derived CDR1 and CDR2 are SGHTA and FQGNSA. The CDR3 loop is CASSLSVHEQFF. As DNA, the CDR3 is TGTGCCAGCAGCTTATCCGTCCATGAGCAGTTCTTC.